This T cell receptor beta chain was sequenced during a study of blood T cell repertoires in COVID-19. At the level of the study: The samples span acute and convalescent COVID-19 from the United States, Italy and Spain. PBMCs, B-cell-depleted T cells, or T cells provided the cDNA or gDNA that made up the material.

Original processing methods: Amplifying reference gene primers gave estimates of nucleated cell counts. Repertoires were generated with immunoSEQ multiplex PCR, while TCRdb's copy carries only in-frame clones and drops some. V and J calls and clone size are given by that table; D and trimming were obtained from the DNA. The data hold about 120,000 clones, with roughly four fifths observed a single time. This clone has more than one count but fewer than ten. Trimming removed 0 bases from V and 5 bases from J; junction bases left unmatched: 5. The CDR3 extends over 15 amino acids. Germline lookup yields CDR1 SGHKS and CDR2 YYEKEE (reference sequence).

This TCR was recovered from a human donor in a cohort sampled during active COVID-19. Sequencing was carried out using peripheral blood. The chain carries TRBV5-5 and TRBJ1-1, with 9 bases aligning to TRBD1. CDR3 DNA sequence: TGTGCCAGCAGCTTGGGGACAGGGGCTGGGACTGAAGCTTTCTTT. This encodes CASSLGTGAGTEAFF.